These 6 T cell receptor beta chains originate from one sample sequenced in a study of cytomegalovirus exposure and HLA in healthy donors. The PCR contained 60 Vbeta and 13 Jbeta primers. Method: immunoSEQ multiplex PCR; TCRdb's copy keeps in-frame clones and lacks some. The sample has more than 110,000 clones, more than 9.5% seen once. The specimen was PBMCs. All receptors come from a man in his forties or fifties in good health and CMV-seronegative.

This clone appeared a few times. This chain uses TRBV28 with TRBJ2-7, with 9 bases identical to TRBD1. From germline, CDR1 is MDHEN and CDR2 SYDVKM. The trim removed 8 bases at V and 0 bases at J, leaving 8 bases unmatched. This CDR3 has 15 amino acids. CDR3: CASGSTGGDSYEQYF. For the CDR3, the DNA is TGTGCCAGCGGTTCAACAGGGGGCGACTCCTACGAGCAGTACTTC.

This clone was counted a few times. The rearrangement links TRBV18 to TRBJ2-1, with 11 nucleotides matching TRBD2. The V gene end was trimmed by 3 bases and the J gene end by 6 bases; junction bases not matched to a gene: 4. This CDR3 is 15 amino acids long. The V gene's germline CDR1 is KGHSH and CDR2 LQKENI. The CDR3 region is CASSPGTSGPNEQFF. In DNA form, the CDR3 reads TGTGCCAGCTCACCCGGGACTAGCGGCCCCAATGAGCAGTTCTTC.

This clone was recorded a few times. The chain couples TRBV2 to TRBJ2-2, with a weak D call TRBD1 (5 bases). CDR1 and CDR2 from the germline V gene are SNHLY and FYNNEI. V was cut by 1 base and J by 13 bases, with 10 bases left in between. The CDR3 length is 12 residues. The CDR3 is CASSEGGLGLFF. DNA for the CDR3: TGTGCCAGCAGTGAAGGGGGCCTCGGGCTGTTTTTT.

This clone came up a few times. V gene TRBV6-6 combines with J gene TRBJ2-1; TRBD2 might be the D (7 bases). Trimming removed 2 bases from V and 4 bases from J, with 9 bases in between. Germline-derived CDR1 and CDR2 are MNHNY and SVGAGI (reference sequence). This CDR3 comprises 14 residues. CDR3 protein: CASSYRGGYNEQFF. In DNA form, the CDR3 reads TGTGCCAGCAGTTACAGGGGGGGGTACAATGAGCAGTTCTTC.

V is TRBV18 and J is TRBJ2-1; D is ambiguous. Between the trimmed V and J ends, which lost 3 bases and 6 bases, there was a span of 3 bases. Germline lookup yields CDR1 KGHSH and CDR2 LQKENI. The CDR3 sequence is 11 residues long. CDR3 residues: CASSPLNEQFF. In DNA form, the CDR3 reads TGTGCCAGCTCACCCCTCAATGAGCAGTTCTTC.

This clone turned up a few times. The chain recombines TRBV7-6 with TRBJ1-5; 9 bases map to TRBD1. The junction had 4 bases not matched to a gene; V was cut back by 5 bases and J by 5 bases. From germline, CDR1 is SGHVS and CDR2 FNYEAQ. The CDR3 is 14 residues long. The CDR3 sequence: CASSQDRGYQPQHF. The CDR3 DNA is TGTGCCAGCAGCCAGGACAGGGGTTATCAGCCCCAGCATTTT.